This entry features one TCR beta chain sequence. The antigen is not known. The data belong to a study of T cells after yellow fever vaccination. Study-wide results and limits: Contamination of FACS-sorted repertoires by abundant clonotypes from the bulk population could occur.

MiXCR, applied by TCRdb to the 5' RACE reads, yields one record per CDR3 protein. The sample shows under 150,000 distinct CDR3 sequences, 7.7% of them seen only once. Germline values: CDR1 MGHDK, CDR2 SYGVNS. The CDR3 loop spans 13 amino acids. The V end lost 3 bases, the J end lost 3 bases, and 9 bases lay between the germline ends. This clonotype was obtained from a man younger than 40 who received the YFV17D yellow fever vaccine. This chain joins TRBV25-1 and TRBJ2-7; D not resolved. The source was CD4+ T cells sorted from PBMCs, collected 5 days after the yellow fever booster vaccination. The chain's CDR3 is CASSEGWGYEQYF. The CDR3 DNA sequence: TGTGCCAGCAGTGAGGGCTGGGGCTACGAGCAGTACTTC.